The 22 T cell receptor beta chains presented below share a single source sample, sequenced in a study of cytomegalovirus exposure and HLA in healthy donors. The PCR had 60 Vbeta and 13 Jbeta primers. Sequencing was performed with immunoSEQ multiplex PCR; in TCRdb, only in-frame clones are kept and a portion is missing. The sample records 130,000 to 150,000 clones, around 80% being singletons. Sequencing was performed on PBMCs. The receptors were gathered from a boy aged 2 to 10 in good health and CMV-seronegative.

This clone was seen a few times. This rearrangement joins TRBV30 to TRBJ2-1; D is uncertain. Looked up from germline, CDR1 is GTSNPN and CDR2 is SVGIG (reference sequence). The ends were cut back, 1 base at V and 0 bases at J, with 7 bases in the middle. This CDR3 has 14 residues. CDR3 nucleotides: TGTGCCTGGAGTGGGCTTCGCTCCTACAATGAGCAGTTCTTC. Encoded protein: CAWSGLRSYNEQFF.

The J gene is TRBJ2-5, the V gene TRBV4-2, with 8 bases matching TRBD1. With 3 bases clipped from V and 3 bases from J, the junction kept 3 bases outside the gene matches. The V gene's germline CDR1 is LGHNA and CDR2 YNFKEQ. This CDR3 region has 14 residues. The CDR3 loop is CASSQGQAEETQYF. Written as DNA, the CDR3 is TGTGCCAGCAGCCAGGGACAGGCTGAAGAGACCCAGTACTTC.

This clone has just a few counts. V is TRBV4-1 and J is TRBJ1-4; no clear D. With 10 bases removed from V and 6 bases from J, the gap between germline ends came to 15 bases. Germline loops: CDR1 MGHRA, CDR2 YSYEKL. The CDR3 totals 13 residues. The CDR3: CATSLVVDEKLFF. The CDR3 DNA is TGCGCCACCAGTCTAGTAGTGGATGAAAAACTGTTTTTT.

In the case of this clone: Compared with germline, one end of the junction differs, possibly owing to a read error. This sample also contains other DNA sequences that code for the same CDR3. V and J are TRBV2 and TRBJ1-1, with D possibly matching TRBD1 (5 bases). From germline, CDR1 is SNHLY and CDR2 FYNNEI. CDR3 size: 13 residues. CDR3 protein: CASSENMGGEAFF. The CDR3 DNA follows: TGTGCCAGCAGTGAGAATATGGGGGGGGAAGCCTTCTTT.

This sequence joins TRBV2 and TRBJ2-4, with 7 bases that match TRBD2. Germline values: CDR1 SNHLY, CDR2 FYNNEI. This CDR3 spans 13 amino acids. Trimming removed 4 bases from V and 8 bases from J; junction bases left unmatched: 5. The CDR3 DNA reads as TGTGCCAGCAGTGCAGACCGGGGGGACATTCAGTACTTC. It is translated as CASSADRGDIQYF.

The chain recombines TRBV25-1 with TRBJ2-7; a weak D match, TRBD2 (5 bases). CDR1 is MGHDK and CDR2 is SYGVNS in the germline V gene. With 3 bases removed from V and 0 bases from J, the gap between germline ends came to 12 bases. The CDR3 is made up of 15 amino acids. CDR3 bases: TGTGCCAGCAGTGAGGACTCCCGTTTCTCCTACGAGCAGTACTTC. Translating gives CASSEDSRFSYEQYF.

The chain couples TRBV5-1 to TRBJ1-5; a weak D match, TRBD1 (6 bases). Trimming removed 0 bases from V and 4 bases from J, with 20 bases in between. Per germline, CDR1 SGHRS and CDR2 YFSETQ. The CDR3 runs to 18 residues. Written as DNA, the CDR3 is TGCGCCAGCAGCTTGGCCAGACAGGTCGCCTTATCGAATCAGCCCCAGCATTTT. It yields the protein CASSLARQVALSNQPQHF.

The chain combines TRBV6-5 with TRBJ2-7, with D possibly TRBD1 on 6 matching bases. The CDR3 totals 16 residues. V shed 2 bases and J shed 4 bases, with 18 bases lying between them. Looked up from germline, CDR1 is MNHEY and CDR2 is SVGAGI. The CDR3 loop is CASSYRSAGAPYEQYF. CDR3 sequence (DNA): TGTGCCAGCAGTTACAGGTCGGCAGGGGCACCTTACGAGCAGTACTTC.

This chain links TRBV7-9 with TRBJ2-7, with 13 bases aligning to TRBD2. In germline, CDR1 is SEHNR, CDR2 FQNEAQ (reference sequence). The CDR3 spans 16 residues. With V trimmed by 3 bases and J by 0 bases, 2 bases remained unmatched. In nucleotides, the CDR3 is TGTGCCAGCAGCTTCGGGACTAGCGGGAACTCCTACGAGCAGTACTTC. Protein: CASSFGTSGNSYEQYF.

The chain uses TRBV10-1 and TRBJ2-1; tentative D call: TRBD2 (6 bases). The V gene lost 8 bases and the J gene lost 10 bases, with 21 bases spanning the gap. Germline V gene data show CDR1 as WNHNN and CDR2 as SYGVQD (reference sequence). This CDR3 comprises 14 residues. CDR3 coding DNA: TGCGCCAGCCGCCGGGGGACGGGATTCAGCGAGCAGTTCTTC. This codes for CASRRGTGFSEQFF.

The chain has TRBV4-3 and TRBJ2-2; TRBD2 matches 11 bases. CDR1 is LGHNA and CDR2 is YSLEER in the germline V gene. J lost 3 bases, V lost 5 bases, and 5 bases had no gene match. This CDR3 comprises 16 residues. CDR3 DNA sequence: TGCGCCAGCAGCATTCCTAGCGGGGGGTACACCGGGGAGCTGTTTTTT. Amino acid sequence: CASSIPSGGYTGELFF.

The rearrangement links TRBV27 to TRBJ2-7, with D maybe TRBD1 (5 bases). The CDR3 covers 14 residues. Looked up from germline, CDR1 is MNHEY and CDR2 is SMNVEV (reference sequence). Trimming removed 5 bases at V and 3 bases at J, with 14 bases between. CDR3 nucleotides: TGTGCCAGCAGTCCCGACAGACACCGCTACGAGCAGTACTTC. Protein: CASSPDRHRYEQYF.

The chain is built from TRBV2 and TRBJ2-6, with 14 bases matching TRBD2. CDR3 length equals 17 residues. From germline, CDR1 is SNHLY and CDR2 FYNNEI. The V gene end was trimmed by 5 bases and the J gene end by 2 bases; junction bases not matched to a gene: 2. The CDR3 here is CASSRLAGGPGANVLTF. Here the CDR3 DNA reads TGTGCCAGCAGTCGACTAGCGGGGGGGCCTGGGGCCAACGTCCTGACTTTC.

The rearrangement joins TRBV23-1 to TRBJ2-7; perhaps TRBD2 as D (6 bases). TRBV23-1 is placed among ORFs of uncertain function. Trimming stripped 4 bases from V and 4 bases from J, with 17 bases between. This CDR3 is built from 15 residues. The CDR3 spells CASSPIGDLGYEQYF. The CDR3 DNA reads TGCGCCAGCAGTCCAATCGGGGACTTGGGTTACGAGCAGTACTTC.

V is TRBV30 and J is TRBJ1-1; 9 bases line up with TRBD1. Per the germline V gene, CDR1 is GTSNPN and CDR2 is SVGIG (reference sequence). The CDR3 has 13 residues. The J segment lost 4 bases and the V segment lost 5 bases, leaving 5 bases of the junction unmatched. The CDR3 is CAWYRGLGTEAFF. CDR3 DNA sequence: TGTGCCTGGTACAGGGGGCTGGGCACTGAAGCTTTCTTT.

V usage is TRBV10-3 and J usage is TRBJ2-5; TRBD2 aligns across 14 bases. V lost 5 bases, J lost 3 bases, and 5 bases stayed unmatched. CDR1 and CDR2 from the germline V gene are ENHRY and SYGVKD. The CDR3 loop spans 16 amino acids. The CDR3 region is CAISQGLAGVEETQYF. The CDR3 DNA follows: TGTGCCATCAGTCAGGGACTAGCGGGAGTCGAAGAGACCCAGTACTTC.

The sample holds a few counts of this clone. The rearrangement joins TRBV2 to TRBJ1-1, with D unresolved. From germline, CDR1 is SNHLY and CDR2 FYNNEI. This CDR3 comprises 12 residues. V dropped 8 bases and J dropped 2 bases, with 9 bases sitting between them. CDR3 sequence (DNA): TGTGCCAGCTATGGCCAAAACACTGAAGCTTTCTTT. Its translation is CASYGQNTEAFF.

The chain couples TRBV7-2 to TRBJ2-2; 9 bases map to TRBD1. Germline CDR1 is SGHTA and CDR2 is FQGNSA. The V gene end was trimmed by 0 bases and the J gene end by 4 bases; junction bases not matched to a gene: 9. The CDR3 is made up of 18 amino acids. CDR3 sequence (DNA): TGTGCCAGCAGCTTAGCGCCCGGACAGGGGCTCCGCACCGGGGAGCTGTTTTTT. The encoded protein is CASSLAPGQGLRTGELFF.

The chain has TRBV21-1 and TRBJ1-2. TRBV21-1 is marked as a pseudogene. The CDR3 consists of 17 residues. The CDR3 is CASSIYGSGNQNYGYTF. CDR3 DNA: TGTGCCAGCAGCATCTACGGGAGCGGCAACCAGAACTATGGCTACACCTTC.

As DNA, the CDR3 is TGTGCCAGCAGTGCCGGGACTAGCGGGAGCACAGATACGCAGTATTTT. Amino acids: CASSAGTSGSTDTQYF. The rearrangement uses TRBV28 and TRBJ2-3; the match to TRBD2 covers 12 bases. From germline, CDR1 is MDHEN and CDR2 SYDVKM. The V gene end was trimmed by 5 bases and the J gene end by 0 bases; junction bases not matched to a gene: 3. The CDR3 runs to 16 residues.

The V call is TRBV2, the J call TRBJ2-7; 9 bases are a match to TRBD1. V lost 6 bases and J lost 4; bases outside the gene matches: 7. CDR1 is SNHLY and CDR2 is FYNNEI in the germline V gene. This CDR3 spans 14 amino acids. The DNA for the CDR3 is TGTGCCAGCAGATCTACAGGGGGCGGGTACGAGCAGTACTTC. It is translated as CASRSTGGGYEQYF.

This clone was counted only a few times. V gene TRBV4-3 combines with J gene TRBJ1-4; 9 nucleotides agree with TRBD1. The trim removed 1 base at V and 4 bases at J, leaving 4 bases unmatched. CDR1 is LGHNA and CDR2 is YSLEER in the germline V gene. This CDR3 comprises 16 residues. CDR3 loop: CASSQGGQGFNEKLFF. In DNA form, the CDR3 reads TGCGCCAGCAGCCAAGGCGGACAGGGGTTTAATGAAAAACTGTTTTTT.